This T cell receptor (beta chain) originates from a study of blood T cell repertoires in COVID-19. Study-wide context: Both acute and convalescent COVID-19 samples were obtained from the United States, Italy and Spain. T cells, B-cell-depleted T cells, or PBMCs supplied cDNA or gDNA.

Authors' data handling: Cell counts per sample came from amplifying reference gene primers. Produced via immunoSEQ multiplex PCR; TCRdb's table is partial and in-frame only. V, J and clone size are those of that table, while D and trimming were read from the DNA. This sample yields 85,000 to 130,000 clones, of which roughly nine tenths are seen a single time; roughly 0.99% belongs to the top ten. The CDR3 covers 14 residues. The V segment lost 5 bases and the J segment 5 bases; nucleotides outside the gene matches: 3. The germline CDR1 and CDR2 sequences are SGHTA and FQGTGA. Input material: peripheral blood. This chain uses TRBV7-3 with TRBJ2-2; TRBD2 aligns across 9 bases. The receptor was derived from a man aged 60 to 69 with acute or convalescent COVID-19. The CDR3 spells CASSRGLATGELFF. In DNA form, the CDR3 reads TGTGCCAGCAGCCGTGGACTAGCGACCGGGGAGCTGTTTTTT.